Listed below are T cell receptor beta chains from one sample, sequenced in a study of human T cells and chemical hapten exposure. TCRdb re-derived calls from the RACE reads in MiXCR, one entry per CDR3 protein. The data show 50,000 or so distinct CDR3 sequences, 9.3% seen once. The specimen was whole blood, collected in connection with sensitization to the hapten diphenylcyclopropenone (DPC). Receptor source: a woman in her fifties or sixties with alopecia areata. Some clones in this sample may be carry-over from other donors' samples. Each CDR3 is given with its conserved first and last residue. Fields, in order: J gene, V gene, clone size, D gene, CDR3 DNA, CDR3 protein. A D gene is named only where the DNA matches it firmly. The size of a clone is reported for some rows only, either as once, few or many, or as a class for expanded clones.

>TRBJ1-1|TRBV7-9|many|TRBD1
TGTGCCAGCAGTCGACAGGGTTTTACTGAAGCTTTCTTT
CASSRQGFTEAFF
>TRBJ2-2|TRBV14|few|TRBD2
TGTGCCAGCAGCCAACCCGGGACTACTAACACGGGGGAGCTGTTTTTT
CASSQPGTTNTGELFF
>TRBJ2-7|TRBV5-1|many|TRBD1
TGCGCCAGCAGATTGGGACAGGGGGTCTACGAGCAGTACTTC
CASRLGQGVYEQYF
>TRBJ1-1|TRBV29-1|-|-
TGCAGCGTTGGCCGGGAGAACACTGAAGCTTTCTTT
CSVGRENTEAFF
>TRBJ2-1|TRBV2|-|-
TGTGCCAGCCGGGGGGCCTTGGAGCAGTTCTTC
CASRGALEQFF
>TRBJ2-3|TRBV7-2|few|TRBD2
TGTGCCAGCAGCCCCCAGGGCGGGAGTGCTGATACGCAGTATTTT
CASSPQGGSADTQYF
>TRBJ2-7|TRBV20-1|many|TRBD2
TGCAGTGCTAGAGCCGGGACTAGCGGGACCGGCGAGCAGTACTTC
CSARAGTSGTGEQYF
>TRBJ1-6|TRBV28|many|TRBD1
TGTGCCAGCAGTTCCTACCCAGGGGGCGATTCACCCCTCCACTTT
CASSSYPGGDSPLHF
>TRBJ2-2|TRBV2|many|TRBD1
TGTGCCAGCACTGTCATTTCGGGACAGGGGTACACCGGGGAGCTGTTTTTT
CASTVISGQGYTGELFF
>TRBJ2-1|TRBV5-1|many|-
TGCGCCAGCAGCTTCTCAGGGATGCAGGGCAATGAGCAGTTCTTC
CASSFSGMQGNEQFF
>TRBJ1-6|TRBV11-2|many|-
TGTGCCAGCAGCCATACTCGGGAGCGTAATTCACCCCTCCACTTT
CASSHTRERNSPLHF
>TRBJ2-2|TRBV5-5|many|-
TGTGCCAGCAGGGACACGACGAACACCGGGGAGCTGTTTTTT
CASRDTTNTGELFF
>TRBJ2-7|TRBV6-5|few|-
TGTGCCAGCAGTTACTCCCCGGATCCCTCCTACGAGCAGTACTTC
CASSYSPDPSYEQYF
>TRBJ2-1|TRBV5-1|many|-
TGCGCCAGCAGCTTGGAATGGAGCTCCTACAATGAGCAGTTCTTC
CASSLEWSSYNEQFF
>TRBJ2-4|TRBV18|few|-
TGTGCCAGCTCACTCTCAGGGTATCAAGCCAAAAACATTCAGTACTTC
CASSLSGYQAKNIQYF
>TRBJ2-7|TRBV20-1|-|TRBD2
TGCAGTGTTCCGAAGCGGGAGACGATCTACGAGCAGTACTTC
CSVPKRETIYEQYF
>TRBJ2-7|TRBV27|few|-
TGTGCCAGCAGTTCCGCGGGGCCCTGGAGGTACGAGCAGTACTTC
CASSSAGPWRYEQYF
>TRBJ1-5|TRBV20-1|many|-
TGCAGTGCTAGTCCCGGGGTCGCCGGGACTCAGCCCCAGCATTTT
CSASPGVAGTQPQHF
>TRBJ1-2|TRBV30|-|-
TGTGCCTGGAGTATACCGACAAGGAGGCCTAACTATGGCTACACCTTC
CAWSIPTRRPNYGYTF
>TRBJ1-2|TRBV12-3/TRBV12-4|many|-
TGTGCCAGCAGTTTAAGGCCATCGGCCCGGAGGAATTGGAACTATGGCTACACCTTC
CASSLRPSARRNWNYGYTF
>TRBJ2-3|TRBV12-3/TRBV12-4|few|-
TGTGCCAGCAGTTCCAACACAGATACGCAGTATTTT
CASSSNTDTQYF
>TRBJ2-1|TRBV20-1|many|TRBD2
TGCAGTGCCCTACCCCCGACTAGCGGGAGGTTAAGGTCCTACAATGAGCAGTTCTTC
CSALPPTSGRLRSYNEQFF
>TRBJ2-1|TRBV20-1|many|TRBD2
TGCAGTGCTTCTCTACCCCAGCGGGGGGACTACAATGAGCAGTTCTTC
CSASLPQRGDYNEQFF
>TRBJ2-1|TRBV12-3/TRBV12-4|many|-
TGTGCCAGCAGTTTAGAAACAGGGTCCTATGAGCAGTTCTTC
CASSLETGSYEQFF
>TRBJ2-3|TRBV6-5|many|TRBD1
TGTGCCAGCAGACTACGGGGGACAGGGGTTATGGATACGCAGTATTTT
CASRLRGTGVMDTQYF
>TRBJ2-1|TRBV29-1|few|-
TGCAGCGTTGAAGTTCGAGCGGCTAGCTCCTACAATGAGCAGTTCTTC
CSVEVRAASSYNEQFF
>TRBJ2-1|TRBV11-2|many|TRBD2
TGTGCCAGCAGCTTAGATAATTTCGGACTAGCGGGATCAAATGAGCAGTTCTTC
CASSLDNFGLAGSNEQFF
>TRBJ1-5|TRBV7-8|-|-
TGTGCCAGCAGTCGTGAGGCGGGCCATCAGCCCCAGCATTTT
CASSREAGHQPQHF
>TRBJ2-2|TRBV6-1|few|-
TGTGCCAGCAGTGAGCTGACAGAGTTGAACACCGGGGAGCTGTTTTTT
CASSELTELNTGELFF